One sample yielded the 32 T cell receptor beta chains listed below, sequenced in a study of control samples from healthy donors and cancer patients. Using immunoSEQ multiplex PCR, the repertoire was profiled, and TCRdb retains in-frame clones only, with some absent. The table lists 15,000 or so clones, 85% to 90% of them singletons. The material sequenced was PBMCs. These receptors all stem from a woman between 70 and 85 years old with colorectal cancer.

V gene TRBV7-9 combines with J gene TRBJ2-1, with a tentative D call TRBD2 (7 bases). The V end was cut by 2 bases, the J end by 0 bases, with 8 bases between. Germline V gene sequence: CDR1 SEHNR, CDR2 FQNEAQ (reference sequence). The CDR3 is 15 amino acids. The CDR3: CASSLRGGSYNEQFF. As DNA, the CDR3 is TGTGCCAGCAGCTTAAGGGGGGGCTCCTACAATGAGCAGTTCTTC.

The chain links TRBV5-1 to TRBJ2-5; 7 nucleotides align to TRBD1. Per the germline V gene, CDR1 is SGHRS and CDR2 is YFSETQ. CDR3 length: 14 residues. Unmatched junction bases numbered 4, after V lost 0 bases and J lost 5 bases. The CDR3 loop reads CASSLEGGRETQYF. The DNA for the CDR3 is TGCGCCAGCAGCTTGGAAGGGGGCCGGGAGACCCAGTACTTC.

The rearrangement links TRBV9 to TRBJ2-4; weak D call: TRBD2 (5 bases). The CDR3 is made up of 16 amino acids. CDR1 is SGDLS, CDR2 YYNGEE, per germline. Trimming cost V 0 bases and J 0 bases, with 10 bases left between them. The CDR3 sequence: CASSVAPDLAKNIQYF. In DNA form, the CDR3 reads TGTGCCAGCAGCGTAGCCCCGGACTTAGCCAAAAACATTCAGTACTTC.

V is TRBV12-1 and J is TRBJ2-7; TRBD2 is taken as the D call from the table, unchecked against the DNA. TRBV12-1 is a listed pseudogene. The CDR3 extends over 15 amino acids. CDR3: CASSYRTSGRVEQYF. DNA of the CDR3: TGTGCCAGCAGCTACCGGACTAGCGGGAGGGTAGAGCAGTACTTC.

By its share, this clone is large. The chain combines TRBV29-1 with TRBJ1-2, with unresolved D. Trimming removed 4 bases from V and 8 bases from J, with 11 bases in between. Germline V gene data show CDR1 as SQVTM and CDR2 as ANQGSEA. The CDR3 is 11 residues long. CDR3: CSVAEGEGYTF. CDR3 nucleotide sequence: TGCAGCGTTGCAGAAGGAGAGGGCTACACCTTC.

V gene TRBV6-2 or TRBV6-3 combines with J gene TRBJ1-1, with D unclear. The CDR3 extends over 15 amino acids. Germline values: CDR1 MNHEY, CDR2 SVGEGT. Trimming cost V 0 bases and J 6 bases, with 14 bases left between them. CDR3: CASSYSRVGSAEAFF. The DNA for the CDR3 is TGTGCCAGCAGTTACTCCCGCGTAGGGAGCGCTGAAGCTTTCTTT.

CDR3 DNA sequence: TGTGCCAGCAGCTTGTCGAGCTTATCGAACACTGAAGCTTTCTTT. Translation gives CASSLSSLSNTEAFF. The V call is TRBV7-3, the J call TRBJ1-1, with no clear D. Germline loops: CDR1 SGHTA, CDR2 FQGTGA. Trimming removed 3 bases at V and 1 base at J, with 12 bases between. The CDR3 sequence is 15 residues long.

The CDR3 here is CASSQGTVNSPLHF. CDR3 DNA: TGTGCCAGCAGCCAAGGGACAGTAAATTCACCCCTCCACTTT. The chain uses TRBV3-1 (or the pseudogene TRBV3-2) and TRBJ1-6; tentatively, D is TRBD1 (6 bases). This CDR3 is built from 14 residues. CDR1 is LGHDT and CDR2 is YNNKEL in the germline V gene (reference sequence). Trimming took off 1 base at V and 7 bases at J, with 8 bases between the two ends.

The CDR3 bases are TGTGCCAGCAGCTTATACGGTGCCTACGAGCAGTACTTC. Protein sequence: CASSLYGAYEQYF. The J gene is TRBJ2-7, the V gene TRBV7-9; no definite D call. The V gene lost 2 bases and the J gene lost 2 bases, with 7 bases spanning the gap. Looked up from germline, CDR1 is SEHNR and CDR2 is FQNEAQ (reference sequence). The CDR3 consists of 13 residues.

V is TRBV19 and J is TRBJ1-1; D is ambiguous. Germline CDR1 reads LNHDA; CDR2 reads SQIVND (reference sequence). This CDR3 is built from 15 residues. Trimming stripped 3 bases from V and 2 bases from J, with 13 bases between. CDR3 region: CASSILAGSNTEAFF. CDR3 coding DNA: TGTGCCAGTAGTATTCTGGCGGGGAGCAACACTGAAGCTTTCTTT.

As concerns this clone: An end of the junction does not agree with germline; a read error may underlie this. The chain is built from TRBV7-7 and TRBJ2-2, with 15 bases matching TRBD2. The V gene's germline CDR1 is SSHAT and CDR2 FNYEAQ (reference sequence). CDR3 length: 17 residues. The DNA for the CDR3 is TGTGCTAGCAGCCACGGACTAGCGGGGGGGCCTGGCGGGGAGCTGTTTTTT. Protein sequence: CASSHGLAGGPGGELFF.

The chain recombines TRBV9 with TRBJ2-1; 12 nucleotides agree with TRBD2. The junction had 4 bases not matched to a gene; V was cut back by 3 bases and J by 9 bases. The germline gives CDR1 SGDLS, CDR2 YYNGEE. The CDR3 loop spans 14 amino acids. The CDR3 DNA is TGTGCCAGCAGCGCTAGCGGGGGGGCGGTTGAGCAGTTCTTC. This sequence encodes CASSASGGAVEQFF.

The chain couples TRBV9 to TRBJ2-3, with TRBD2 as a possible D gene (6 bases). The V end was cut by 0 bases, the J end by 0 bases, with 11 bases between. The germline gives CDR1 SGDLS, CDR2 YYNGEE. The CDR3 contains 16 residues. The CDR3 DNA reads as TGTGCCAGCAGCGTAGGGGGTAGCGGTAGCACAGATACGCAGTATTTT. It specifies CASSVGGSGSTDTQYF.

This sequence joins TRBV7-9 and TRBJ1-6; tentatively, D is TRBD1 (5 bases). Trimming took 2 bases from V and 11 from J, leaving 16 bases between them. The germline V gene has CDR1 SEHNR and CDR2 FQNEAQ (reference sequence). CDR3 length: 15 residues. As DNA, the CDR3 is TGTGCCAGCAGCTTACCCGGTGGAGGGACGGCACCCCTCCACTTT. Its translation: CASSLPGGGTAPLHF. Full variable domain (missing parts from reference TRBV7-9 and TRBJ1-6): DTGVSQNPRHKITKRGQNVTFRCDPISEHNRLYWYRQTLGQGPEFLTYFQNEAQLEKSRLLSDRFSAERPKGSFSTLEIQRTEQGDSAMYLCASSLPGGGTAPLHFGNGTRLTVT.

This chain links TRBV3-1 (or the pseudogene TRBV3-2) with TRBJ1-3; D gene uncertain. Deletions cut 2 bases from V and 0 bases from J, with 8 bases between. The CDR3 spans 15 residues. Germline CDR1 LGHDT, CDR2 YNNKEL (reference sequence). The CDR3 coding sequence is TGTGCCAGCAGCCAACAAGCGTTCTCTGGAAACACCATATATTTT. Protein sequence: CASSQQAFSGNTIYF.

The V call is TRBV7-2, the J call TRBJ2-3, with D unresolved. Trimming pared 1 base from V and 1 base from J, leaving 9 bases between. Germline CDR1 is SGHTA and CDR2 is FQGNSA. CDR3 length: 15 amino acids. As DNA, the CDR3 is TGTGCCAGCAGCTTAGTAAGCGTTGGCACAGATACGCAGTATTTT. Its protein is CASSLVSVGTDTQYF.

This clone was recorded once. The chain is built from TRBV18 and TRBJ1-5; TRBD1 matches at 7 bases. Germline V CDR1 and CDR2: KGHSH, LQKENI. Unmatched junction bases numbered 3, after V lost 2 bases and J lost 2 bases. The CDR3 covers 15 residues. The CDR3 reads CASSPGRGGNQPQHF. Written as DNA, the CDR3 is TGTGCCAGCTCACCAGGCAGGGGGGGCAATCAGCCCCAGCATTTT.

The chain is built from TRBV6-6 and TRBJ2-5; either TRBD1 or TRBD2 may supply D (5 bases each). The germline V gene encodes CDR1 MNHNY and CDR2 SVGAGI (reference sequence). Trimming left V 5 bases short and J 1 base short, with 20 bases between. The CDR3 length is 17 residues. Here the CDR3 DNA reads TGTGCCAGCAGTCCTTGGGAGAGGGGATATCCCCAAGAGACCCAGTACTTC. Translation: CASSPWERGYPQETQYF.

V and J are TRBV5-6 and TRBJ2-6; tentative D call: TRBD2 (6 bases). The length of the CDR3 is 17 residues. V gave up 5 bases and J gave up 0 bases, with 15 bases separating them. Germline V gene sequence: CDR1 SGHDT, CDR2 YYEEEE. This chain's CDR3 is CASRLGMGGSGANVLTF. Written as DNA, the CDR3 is TGTGCCAGCAGACTCGGAATGGGGGGCTCTGGGGCCAACGTCCTGACTTTC. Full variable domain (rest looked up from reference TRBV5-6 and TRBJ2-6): DAGVTQSPTHLIKTRGQQVTLRCSPKSGHDTVSWYQQALGQGPQFIFQYYEEEERQRGNFPDRFSGHQFPNYSSELNVNALLLGDSALYLCASRLGMGGSGANVLTFGAGSRLTVL.

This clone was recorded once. CDR3 protein: CASSYRNSGTEAFF. CDR3 nucleotides: TGCGCCAGCAGCTACCGTAACTCAGGGACTGAAGCTTTCTTT. The chain is built from TRBV5-1 and TRBJ1-1; tentative D call: TRBD1 (5 bases). Looked up from germline, CDR1 is SGHRS and CDR2 is YFSETQ. The CDR3 is made up of 14 amino acids. V was shortened by 3 bases and J by 5 bases, with 14 bases between the two germline ends.

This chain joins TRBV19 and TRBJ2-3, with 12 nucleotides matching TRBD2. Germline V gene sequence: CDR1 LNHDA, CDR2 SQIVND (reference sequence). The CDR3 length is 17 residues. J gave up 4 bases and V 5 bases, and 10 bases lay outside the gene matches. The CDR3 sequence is CASSSATSGGFSDTQYF. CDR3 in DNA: TGTGCCAGTAGTTCGGCCACTAGCGGGGGGTTCTCAGATACGCAGTATTTT.

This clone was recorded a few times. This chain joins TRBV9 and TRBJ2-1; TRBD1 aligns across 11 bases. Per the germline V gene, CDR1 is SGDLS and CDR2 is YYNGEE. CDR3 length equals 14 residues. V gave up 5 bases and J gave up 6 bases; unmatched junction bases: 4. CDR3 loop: CASSKDRGRNEQFF. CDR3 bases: TGTGCCAGCAGTAAGGACAGGGGGCGCAATGAGCAGTTCTTC. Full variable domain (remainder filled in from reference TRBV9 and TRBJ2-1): DSGVTQTPKHLITATGQRVTLRCSPRSGDLSVYWYQQSLDQGLQFLIQYYNGEERAKGNILERFSAQQFPDLHSELNLSSLELGDSALYFCASSKDRGRNEQFFGPGTRLTVL.

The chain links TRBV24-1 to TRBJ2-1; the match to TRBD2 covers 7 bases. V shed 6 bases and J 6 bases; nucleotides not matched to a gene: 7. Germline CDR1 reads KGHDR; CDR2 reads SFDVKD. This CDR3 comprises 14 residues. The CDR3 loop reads CATSPGLETNEQFF. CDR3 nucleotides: TGTGCCACCAGTCCAGGACTAGAAACCAATGAGCAGTTCTTC.

This CDR3 is CAPSPILAGTYEQYF. In DNA, the CDR3 is TGTGCCCCCTCACCTATCCTAGCGGGCACCTACGAGCAGTACTTC. This sequence joins TRBV18 and TRBJ2-7, with 8 bases identical to TRBD2. V lost 11 bases, J lost 2 bases, and 14 bases stayed unmatched. CDR1 and CDR2 from the germline V gene are KGHSH and LQKENI. The CDR3 has 15 residues.

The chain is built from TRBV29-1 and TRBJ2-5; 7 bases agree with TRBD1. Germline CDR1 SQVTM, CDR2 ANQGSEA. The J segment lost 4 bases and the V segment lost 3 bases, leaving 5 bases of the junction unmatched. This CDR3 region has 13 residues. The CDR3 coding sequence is TGCAGCGTTGACAGGGGGACGGGAGAGACCCAGTACTTC. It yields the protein CSVDRGTGETQYF.

The CDR3 loop is CASIPQGAGANVLTF. The CDR3 DNA sequence: TGTGCCAGCATCCCACAGGGGGCTGGGGCCAACGTCCTGACTTTC. The chain uses TRBV6-6 and TRBJ2-6; 8 positions agree with TRBD1. Losses at the gene ends were 7 bases for V and 2 bases for J; bases not matched to a gene: 4. Germline CDR1 is MNHNY and CDR2 is SVGAGI (reference sequence). The CDR3 covers 15 residues.

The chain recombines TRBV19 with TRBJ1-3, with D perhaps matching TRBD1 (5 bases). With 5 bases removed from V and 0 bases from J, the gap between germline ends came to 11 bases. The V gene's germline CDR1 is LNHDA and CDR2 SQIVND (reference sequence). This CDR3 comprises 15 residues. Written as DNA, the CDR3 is TGTGCCAGTAGTCCCCGGGGGAGCTCTGGAAACACCATATATTTT. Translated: CASSPRGSSGNTIYF.

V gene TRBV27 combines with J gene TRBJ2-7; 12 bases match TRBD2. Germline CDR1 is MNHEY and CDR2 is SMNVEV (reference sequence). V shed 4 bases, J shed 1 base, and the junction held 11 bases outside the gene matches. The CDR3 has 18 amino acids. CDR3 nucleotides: TGTGCCAGCAGTTCGTCGACTAGCGGGGGCCTTCTATCCTACGAGCAGTACTTC. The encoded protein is CASSSSTSGGLLSYEQYF.

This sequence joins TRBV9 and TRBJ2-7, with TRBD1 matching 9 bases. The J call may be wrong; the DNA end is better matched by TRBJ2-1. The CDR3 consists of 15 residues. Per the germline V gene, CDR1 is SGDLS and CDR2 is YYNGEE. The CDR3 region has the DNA TGTGCCAGCAGCGTAGAACAGGGGGCTAACAATGAGCAGTTCTTC. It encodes CASSVEQGANNEQFF.

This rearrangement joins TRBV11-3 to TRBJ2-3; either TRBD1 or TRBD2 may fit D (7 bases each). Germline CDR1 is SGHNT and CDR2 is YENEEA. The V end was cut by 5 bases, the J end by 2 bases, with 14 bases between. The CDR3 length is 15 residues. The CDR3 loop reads CASSPGGGLTDTQYF. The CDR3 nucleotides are TGTGCCAGCAGCCCAGGGGGGGGGCTCACAGATACGCAGTATTTT.

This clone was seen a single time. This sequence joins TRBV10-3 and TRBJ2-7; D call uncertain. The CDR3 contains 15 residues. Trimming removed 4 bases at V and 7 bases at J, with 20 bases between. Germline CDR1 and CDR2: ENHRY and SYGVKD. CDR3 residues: CAISVTGKPLGEQYF. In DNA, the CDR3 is TGTGCCATCAGTGTAACCGGCAAGCCCCTAGGGGAGCAGTACTTC.

CDR3 nucleotides: TGCAGCGTGGGGACGGGTTCCTACGAGCAGTACTTC. Its translation is CSVGTGSYEQYF. The chain is built from TRBV29-1 and TRBJ2-7; either TRBD1 or TRBD2 may supply D (5 bases each). V lost 6 bases, J lost 1 base, and 10 bases lay in between. The CDR3 spans 12 residues. Germline assignment: CDR1 SQVTM and CDR2 ANQGSEA.